The entry below describes one T cell receptor beta chain. The data were obtained in a study of blood T cell repertoires in COVID-19. The overall study: Donors in the United States, Italy and Spain gave samples during acute or convalescent COVID-19. From T cells, B-cell-depleted T cells, or PBMCs came the material, which was cDNA or gDNA.

Germline V CDR1 and CDR2: SQVTM, ANQGSEA. CDR3 length: 15 residues. Trimming removed 1 base at V and 0 bases at J, with 12 bases between. Authors' processing steps: Nucleated cell counts were estimated from reference gene primer amplification. Measured with immunoSEQ multiplex PCR; TCRdb has only the in-frame clones, and not every one. V and J calls and clone size are as listed in that table; D and trimming were resolved from the DNA. The table records about 200,000 clones, roughly 90% of them present only once. The sequence came from a man aged 35-49 years with active or convalescent COVID-19. The source material was peripheral blood. This rearrangement joins TRBV29-1 to TRBJ1-1; weak D call: TRBD1 (6 bases). The CDR3 here is CSVEVRGTMNTEAFF. In DNA, the CDR3 is TGCAGCGTTGAAGTCAGGGGCACCATGAACACTGAAGCTTTCTTT.